The clone carrying this TCR beta chain came up once. Its antigen is as yet unknown. Generated by immunoSEQ multiplex PCR, the TCRdb table keeps only in-frame clones and is missing some. The profile shows around 69,000 clones, roughly 80% of them singletons. The sample belongs to a study of OX40 agonist ivuxolimab in advanced cancers. The study's findings and limits: Doses of 0.1 to 3.0 mg/kg were accompanied by clonal expansion of CD4+ and CD8+ blood T cells by week 6. No determination was made of the antigen specificity of the expanded peripheral T cells.

V dropped 7 bases and J dropped 3 bases, with 22 bases sitting between them. This CDR3 comprises 17 residues. Looked up from germline, CDR1 is LNHDA and CDR2 is SQIVND (reference sequence). The rearrangement links TRBV19 to TRBJ1-5; D perhaps matches TRBD1 (5 bases). Source: CD4+ or CD8+ T cells sorted from blood, taken in a trial of the OX40 agonist ivuxolimab. This clonotype originated in an adult with an advanced solid tumor such as melanoma, head and neck, liver or kidney cancer. CDR3 nucleotide sequence: TGTGCCAGTACTCAAAAGGTGGGGCGGAATGTCAATCAGCCCCAGCATTTT. It encodes CASTQKVGRNVNQPQHF.